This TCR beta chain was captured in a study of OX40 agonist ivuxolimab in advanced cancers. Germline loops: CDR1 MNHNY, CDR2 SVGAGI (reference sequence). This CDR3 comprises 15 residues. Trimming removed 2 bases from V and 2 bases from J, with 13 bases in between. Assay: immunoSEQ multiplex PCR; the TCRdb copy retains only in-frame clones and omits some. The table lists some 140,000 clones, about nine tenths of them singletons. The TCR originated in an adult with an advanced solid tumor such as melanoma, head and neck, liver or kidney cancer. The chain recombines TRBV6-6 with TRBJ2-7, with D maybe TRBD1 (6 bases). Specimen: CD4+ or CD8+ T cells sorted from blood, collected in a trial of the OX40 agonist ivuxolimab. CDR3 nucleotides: TGTGCCAGCAGTTACCCGTCCAGGGGACCCTACGAGCAGTACTTC. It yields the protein CASSYPSRGPYEQYF.